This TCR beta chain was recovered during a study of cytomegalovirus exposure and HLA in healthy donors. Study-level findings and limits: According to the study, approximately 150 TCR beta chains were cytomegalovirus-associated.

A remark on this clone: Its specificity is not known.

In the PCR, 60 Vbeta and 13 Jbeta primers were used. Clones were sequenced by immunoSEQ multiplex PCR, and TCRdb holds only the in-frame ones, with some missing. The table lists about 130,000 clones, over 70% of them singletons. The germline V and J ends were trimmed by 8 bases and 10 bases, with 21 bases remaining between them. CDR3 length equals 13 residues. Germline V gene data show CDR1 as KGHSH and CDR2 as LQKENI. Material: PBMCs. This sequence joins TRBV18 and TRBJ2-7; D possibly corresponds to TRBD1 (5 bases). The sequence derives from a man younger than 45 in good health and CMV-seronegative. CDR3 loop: CASTDIPTGEQYF. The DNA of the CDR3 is TGTGCCAGCACGGACATTCCGACTGGGGAACAGTACTTC. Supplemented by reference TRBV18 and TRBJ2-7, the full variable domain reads NAGVMQNPRHLVRRRGQEARLRCSPMKGHSHVYWYRQLPEEGLKFMVYLQKENIIDESGMPKERFSAEFPKEGPSILRIQQVVRGDSAAYFCASTDIPTGEQYFGPGTRLTVT.